This entry features one TCR beta chain sequence. The data derive from a study of blood T cell repertoires in COVID-19. The protocol was immunoSEQ multiplex PCR, while the TCRdb copy is restricted to in-frame clones and leaves out a portion. The sample includes some 240,000 clones, roughly four fifths of them seen just once. This CDR3 is built from 12 residues. The germline gives CDR1 KGHSH, CDR2 LQKENI. V was pared by 2 bases and J by 7 bases, with 9 bases between. The chain employs TRBV18 and TRBJ2-7; TRBD1 is a possible D gene (5 bases). The source is an elderly woman with acute or convalescent COVID-19. What was sequenced was peripheral blood. CDR3 amino acids: CASSPNRHEQYF. In DNA, the CDR3 is TGTGCCAGCTCACCAAACAGGCATGAGCAGTACTTC.